This TCR beta chain was identified in a study of response to subunit inactivated influenza vaccine. Findings of the study overall: Authors proposed each seasonal influenza vaccination draws in few new T cells.

Per germline, CDR1 SGHRS and CDR2 YFSETQ. This CDR3 is built from 14 residues. With 0 bases removed from V and 8 bases from J, the gap between germline ends came to 14 bases. Details on this clonotype: What it binds is unknown.

TCRdb itself ran the RT-PCR reads through MiXCR, one entry per CDR3 protein. The data hold about 520,000 distinct CDR3 sequences, with roughly 25% observed a single time. V and J are TRBV5-1 and TRBJ1-2; no firm D call. Here the sequenced sample was CD4+ T cells sorted from PBMCs, taken 5 days after vaccination. This receptor was obtained from a man aged 50 or older who received an inactivated influenza vaccine. Here the CDR3 reads CASSLGRVLGGYTF. The DNA of the CDR3 is TGCGCCAGCAGCTTGGGACGGGTTTTGGGCGGCTACACCTTC.